This T cell receptor (beta chain) was recorded in a study of control samples from healthy donors and cancer patients. Generated by immunoSEQ multiplex PCR, the TCRdb table keeps only in-frame clones and is missing some. The table lists about 98,000 clones, 82% of them singletons. The germline V and J ends were trimmed by 0 bases and 5 bases, with 4 bases remaining between them. The CDR3 length is 12 residues. Germline V CDR1 and CDR2: SGHNT, YYREEE (reference sequence). The source is a man aged 60-69 years in good health. The chain is built from TRBV5-4 and TRBJ2-3, with D uncertain. Sequencing was done on a sample of blood. In DNA form, the CDR3 reads TGTGCCAGCAGCTTGGGAGAAGATACGCAGTATTTT. It specifies CASSLGEDTQYF.